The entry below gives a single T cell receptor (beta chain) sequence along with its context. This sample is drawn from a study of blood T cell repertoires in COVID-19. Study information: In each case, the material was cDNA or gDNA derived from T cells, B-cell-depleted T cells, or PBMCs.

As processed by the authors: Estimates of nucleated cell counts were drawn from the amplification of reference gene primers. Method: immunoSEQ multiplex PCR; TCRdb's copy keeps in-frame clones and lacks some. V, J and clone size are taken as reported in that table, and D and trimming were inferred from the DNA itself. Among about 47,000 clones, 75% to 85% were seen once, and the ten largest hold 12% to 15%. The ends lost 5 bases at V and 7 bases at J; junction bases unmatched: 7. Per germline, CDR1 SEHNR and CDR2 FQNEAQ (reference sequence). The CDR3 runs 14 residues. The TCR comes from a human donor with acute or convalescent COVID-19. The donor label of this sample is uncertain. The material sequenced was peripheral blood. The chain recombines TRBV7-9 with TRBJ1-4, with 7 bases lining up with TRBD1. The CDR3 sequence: CASSPTGKGEKLFF. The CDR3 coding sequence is TGTGCCAGCAGCCCGACAGGGAAAGGTGAAAAACTGTTTTTT.